The clone carrying this TCR beta chain was counted ten times or more. Antigen: not known. V shed 4 bases, J shed 8 bases, and the junction held 8 bases outside the gene matches. Germline CDR1 and CDR2: SGDLS and YYNGEE. The CDR3 sequence is 14 residues long. The unsorted libraries were made from 2 million PBMCs kept at -80 C. The data belong to a study of neurological immune-mediated disorders. Study-wide findings and caveats: A possible signature appeared as one related-CDR3 cluster, in which phylogenetic grouping placed the repertoires of 18 of 34 multiple sclerosis patients.

The authors produced cDNA by 5'RACE using 10-nucleotide random UMIs. TCRdb ran MiXCR on the 5' RACE reads and lists one entry per CDR3 protein. The sample carries about 82,000 distinct CDR3 sequences, 2.5% to 3% recorded once. The specimen sequenced was PBMCs. The TCR sequence derives from a woman aged 25 to 39 with multiple sclerosis. This rearrangement joins TRBV9 to TRBJ2-1, with 8 bases aligning to TRBD1. As DNA, the CDR3 is TGTGCCAGCAGCCCCGGACAGGGTGACTATGAGCAGTTCTTC. Translating gives CASSPGQGDYEQFF.